One sample yielded the 32 T cell receptor beta chains listed below, sequenced in a study of T cell repertoires in cytomegalovirus infection. TCRdb independently ran MiXCR on the reads; one entry per CDR3 protein. The sample includes around 550,000 distinct CDR3 sequences, around 27% of them seen just once. Sequences were obtained from PBMCs. The receptors stem from a human donor in good health (CMV status not recorded). Some clones in this sample may be carry-over from other donors' samples.

The J gene is TRBJ2-3, the V gene TRBV10-3; 8 bases map to TRBD2. The CDR3 covers 15 residues. Losses at the gene ends were 4 bases for V and 4 bases for J; bases not matched to a gene: 7. Germline V gene lookup returns CDR1 ENHRY and CDR2 SYGVKD. The CDR3 loop reads CAISAHSGISDTQYF. The CDR3 nucleotides are TGTGCCATCAGTGCACATAGCGGGATCTCAGATACGCAGTATTTT.

The gene calls are TRBV5-1 and TRBJ2-5; TRBD2 might be the D (6 bases). The CDR3 consists of 16 residues. Germline V gene data show CDR1 as SGHRS and CDR2 as YFSETQ. V dropped 0 bases and J dropped 2 bases, with 14 bases sitting between them. The CDR3 bases are TGCGCCAGCAGCTTGGGGGTAATAGCGGCTCAAGAGACCCAGTACTTC. Translating it yields CASSLGVIAAQETQYF.

The V call is TRBV28, the J call TRBJ2-1; 12 bases are a match to TRBD1. The ends lost 4 bases at V and 5 bases at J; junction bases unmatched: 9. The germline CDR1 and CDR2 sequences are MDHEN and SYDVKM. There are 17 residues in the CDR3. CDR3 loop: CASSSPPGQGANNEQFF. The CDR3 coding sequence is TGTGCCAGCAGTTCTCCACCGGGACAGGGGGCTAACAATGAGCAGTTCTTC.

V usage is TRBV7-8 and J usage is TRBJ2-7, with 11 positions matching TRBD2. Germline V gives CDR1 SGHVS, CDR2 FQNEAQ. The CDR3 length is 16 residues. Trimming removed 4 bases from V and 3 bases from J; junction bases left unmatched: 8. The CDR3 DNA sequence: TGTGCCAGCAGCTCCCGACTAGCGGGGAACCTCTACGAGCAGTACTTC. Its protein product is CASSSRLAGNLYEQYF.

This clonotype appeared a few times. This chain links TRBV11-2 with TRBJ1-1; 9 bases match TRBD1. In germline, CDR1 is SGHAT, CDR2 FQNNGV. The V and J ends lost 4 bases and 11 bases, in that order; junction bases with no gene match: 5. This CDR3 is built from 12 residues. CDR3 sequence (DNA): TGTGCCAGCAGCTCCAGCGGGACAGGGGCTTTCTTT. Translation: CASSSSGTGAFF.

The chain joins TRBV5-1 to TRBJ2-1, with 7 bases matching TRBD2. The CDR3 runs 16 residues. V shed 4 bases, J shed 8 bases, and the junction held 15 bases outside the gene matches. Germline CDR1 reads SGHRS; CDR2 reads YFSETQ. CDR3 DNA: TGCGCCAGCAGCCTGTTACCGCCGGGACTAAGGGATGAGCAGTTCTTC. Encoded protein: CASSLLPPGLRDEQFF. The full variable domain, its missing parts supplied by reference TRBV5-1 and TRBJ2-1, is KAGVTQTPRYLIKTRGQQVTLSCSPISGHRSVSWYQQTPGQGLQFLFEYFSETQRNKGNFPGRFSGRQFSNSRSEMNVSTLELGDSALYLCASSLLPPGLRDEQFFGPGTRLTVL.

This clonotype was seen ten or more times. The rearrangement links TRBV11-2 to TRBJ2-7, with D possibly matching TRBD2 (6 bases). The CDR3 is 17 amino acids. Germline V gene data show CDR1 as SGHAT and CDR2 as FQNNGV. Trimming left V 3 bases short and J 4 bases short, with 22 bases between. CDR3 amino acids: CASSFTSLSGSSYEQYV. The CDR3 DNA reads TGTGCCAGCAGCTTTACATCCCTCTCCGGGAGCTCGTACGAGCAGTACGTC.

This clonotype was seen only a few times. J is TRBJ2-1 and V is TRBV5-1; 9 nucleotides agree with TRBD1. From germline, CDR1 is SGHRS and CDR2 YFSETQ. CDR3 length: 12 residues. Unmatched junction bases numbered 9, after V lost 5 bases and J lost 15 bases. The CDR3 reads CASRETGGSPFF. CDR3 bases: TGCGCCAGCAGGGAGACAGGGGGTTCCCCGTTCTTC.

This clonotype was seen a single time. CDR3 protein: CATSQGIGNQPQHF. CDR3 nucleotides: TGTGCCACCAGCCAGGGCATCGGCAATCAGCCCCAGCATTTT. This chain connects TRBV15 to TRBJ1-5; maybe TRBD1 (5 bases). V gave up 5 bases and J gave up 2 bases, with 10 bases separating them. The CDR3 extends over 14 amino acids. Looked up from germline, CDR1 is LNHNV and CDR2 is YYDKDF (reference sequence).

This sequence joins TRBV9 and TRBJ2-1; maybe TRBD2 (6 bases). V was shortened by 1 base and J by 6 bases, with 17 bases between the two germline ends. CDR1 and CDR2 from the germline V gene are SGDLS and YYNGEE. The CDR3 loop spans 16 amino acids. The chain's CDR3 is CASSVILGGNPNEQFF. The CDR3 coding sequence is TGTGCCAGCAGCGTAATATTGGGCGGGAATCCCAATGAGCAGTTCTTC.

This clonotype has a count of ten or more. The chain combines TRBV7-2 with TRBJ2-7; D remains unclear. Germline V gene data show CDR1 as SGHTA and CDR2 as FQGNSA. With 4 bases removed from V and 5 bases from J, the gap between germline ends came to 15 bases. This CDR3 has 14 amino acids. The CDR3: CASSSVPGGHEQYV. The DNA for the CDR3 is TGTGCCAGCAGCTCAGTCCCGGGTGGGCACGAGCAGTACGTC.

This clonotype was observed a handful of times. The CDR3 DNA follows: TGTGCCAGCACCCTGGGACAGGGCTACACCGGGGAGCTGTTTTTT. Residues: CASTLGQGYTGELFF. V is TRBV12-3 or TRBV12-4 and J is TRBJ2-2; 9 bases map to TRBD1. Trimming cost V 7 bases and J 3 bases; bases outside gene matches: 6. The CDR3 contains 15 residues.

This clonotype was counted between two and nine times. This chain uses TRBV7-8 with TRBJ2-7; D unresolved. V was clipped by 5 bases and J by 3 bases, with 14 bases between them. Looked up from germline, CDR1 is SGHVS and CDR2 is FQNEAQ. The CDR3 contains 14 residues. The CDR3 region is CASSPAAAGYEQYV. CDR3 bases: TGTGCCAGCAGCCCGGCGGCAGCTGGCTACGAGCAGTACGTC.

The V call is TRBV6-2 or TRBV6-3, the J call TRBJ1-5; D possibly corresponds to TRBD1 (5 bases). Germline CDR1 is MNHEY and CDR2 is SVGEGT. Trimming pared 6 bases from V and 6 bases from J, leaving 12 bases between. CDR3 size: 13 residues. The CDR3 region has the DNA TGTGCCAGCAGAGATCGCGGGGCTCAGCCCCAGCATTTT. Its protein is CASRDRGAQPQHF.

CDR3 coding DNA: TGTGCCAGCTCACCAGGCTTCCGCGCAGAAGAGACCCAGTACTTC. It yields the protein CASSPGFRAEETQYF. J is TRBJ2-5 and V is TRBV18; the D is unclear. Deletions cut 2 bases from V and 3 bases from J, with 13 bases between. Germline CDR1 and CDR2: KGHSH and LQKENI. The CDR3 has 15 residues.

The chain uses TRBV20-1 and TRBJ2-7; D possibly corresponds to TRBD2 (7 bases). CDR1 and CDR2 (germline): DFQATT, SNEGSKA (reference sequence). This CDR3 contains 15 residues. Trimming pared 3 bases from V and 0 bases from J, leaving 15 bases between. The CDR3 bases are TGCAGTGCTAGGGGGCGGGGGCAGGGCTCCTACGAGCAGTACTTC. Its protein product is CSARGRGQGSYEQYF.

The chain recombines TRBV25-1 with TRBJ2-7; tentatively, D is TRBD2 (6 bases). Trimming left V 3 bases short and J 9 bases short, with 18 bases between. The CDR3 runs 14 residues. Per the germline V gene, CDR1 is MGHDK and CDR2 is SYGVNS. CDR3 region: CASSEGFGTGRQYF. The CDR3 nucleotides are TGTGCCAGCAGTGAGGGGTTCGGTACCGGGAGGCAGTACTTC.

This clonotype was picked up a small number of times. V is TRBV5-6 and J is TRBJ1-1; D remains unclear. The CDR3 totals 16 residues. The V end was cut by 1 base, the J end by 3 bases, with 16 bases between. Per germline, CDR1 SGHDT and CDR2 YYEEEE. CDR3 residues: CASSLINGWDDTEAFF. CDR3 nucleotide sequence: TGTGCCAGCAGCTTGATCAATGGATGGGATGACACTGAAGCTTTCTTT.

This clonotype was counted between two and nine times. V and J are TRBV12-3 or TRBV12-4 and TRBJ1-6; D gene unclear. V was cut by 3 bases and J by 7 bases, with 4 bases left in between. This CDR3 has 12 residues. The CDR3 DNA is TGTGCCAGCAGTTTGGGGAATTCACCCCTCCACTTT. Its protein product is CASSLGNSPLHF.

This sequence joins TRBV7-3 and TRBJ2-1, with 7 bases lining up with TRBD2. The CDR3 runs 12 residues. Germline V gives CDR1 SGHTA, CDR2 FQGTGA. V was pared by 6 bases and J by 7 bases, with 3 bases of the junction left unmatched. CDR3: CASRLGGNEQFF. CDR3 nucleotides: TGTGCCAGCAGATTGGGGGGGAATGAGCAGTTCTTC.

This clonotype was seen a handful of times. The chain links TRBV12-3 or TRBV12-4 to TRBJ2-5; D is undetermined. This CDR3 has 17 residues. With 0 bases removed from V and 5 bases from J, the gap between germline ends came to 19 bases. Written as DNA, the CDR3 is TGTGCCAGCAGTTTAGCGTCTGTGGGCCCCCTGGAGGAGACCCAGTACTTC. Its translation is CASSLASVGPLEETQYF.

V and J are TRBV6-5 and TRBJ2-4, with a weak D call TRBD2 (6 bases). V lost 7 bases to trimming and J lost 1 base, with 20 bases between them. The CDR3 is made up of 17 amino acids. Looked up from germline, CDR1 is MNHEY and CDR2 is SVGAGI. CDR3 amino acids: CASNGGASQGAKNIQYF. CDR3 sequence (DNA): TGTGCCAGCAACGGAGGGGCTAGCCAGGGCGCCAAAAACATTCAGTACTTC.

This clonotype was detected only a few times. V gene TRBV6-6 combines with J gene TRBJ1-6; 7 bases agree with TRBD1. CDR1 and CDR2 (germline): MNHNY, SVGAGI (reference sequence). This CDR3 has 16 residues. Trimming took 5 bases from V and 7 from J; bases not matched to a gene: 11. The CDR3: CASSRLQGNENSPLHF. The CDR3 region has the DNA TGTGCCAGCAGTCGCCTACAGGGGAATGAAAATTCACCCCTCCACTTT.

The chain uses TRBV4-3 and TRBJ2-3; 14 bases agree with TRBD2. The germline gives CDR1 LGHNA, CDR2 YSLEER. With 0 bases clipped from V and 5 bases from J, the junction kept 4 bases outside the gene matches. This CDR3 has 17 amino acids. The CDR3 DNA is TGCGCCAGCAGCCAAGATCGACTAGCGGGAGGGATAGATACGCAGTATTTT. This sequence encodes CASSQDRLAGGIDTQYF.

This clonotype came up a few times. The chain couples TRBV19 to TRBJ2-2, with TRBD1 identical over 8 bases. The trim removed 5 bases at V and 5 bases at J, leaving 10 bases unmatched. CDR1 is LNHDA, CDR2 SQIVND, per germline (reference sequence). The CDR3 is 16 residues long. The CDR3 here is CASSPRTGLRTGELFF. CDR3 coding DNA: TGTGCCAGTAGTCCACGGACAGGGCTGAGGACCGGGGAGCTGTTTTTT.

This clonotype showed up many times. V usage is TRBV7-8 and J usage is TRBJ1-1, with D perhaps TRBD1 (6 bases). The CDR3 loop spans 16 amino acids. V lost 5 bases to trimming and J lost 0 bases, with 16 bases between them. Germline V gene sequence: CDR1 SGHVS, CDR2 FQNEAQ. In DNA form, the CDR3 reads TGTGCCAGCAGCCCACGACCCGGGGGCATGAACACTGAAGCTTTCTTT. Encoded protein: CASSPRPGGMNTEAFF.

The rearrangement joins TRBV7-9 to TRBJ2-1; no reliable D call. V lost 0 bases, J lost 6 bases, and 12 bases lay in between. The CDR3 contains 15 residues. In germline, CDR1 is SEHNR, CDR2 FQNEAQ (reference sequence). As DNA, the CDR3 is TGTGCCAGCAGCTTAGCTCGGGTAATGGCCAATGAGCAGTTCTTC. This codes for CASSLARVMANEQFF. Using reference TRBV7-9 and TRBJ2-1 for the parts outside the CDR3, the full variable domain is DTGVSQNPRHKITKRGQNVTFRCDPISEHNRLYWYRQTLGQGPEFLTYFQNEAQLEKSRLLSDRFSAERPKGSFSTLEIQRTEQGDSAMYLCASSLARVMANEQFFGPGTRLTVL.

V and J are TRBV6-5 and TRBJ2-3; D is unclear. Germline V gene sequence: CDR1 MNHEY, CDR2 SVGAGI. Trimming shortened V by 0 bases and J by 4 bases, and 8 bases separated the two germline ends. The CDR3 spans 14 residues. CDR3 sequence reads: CASSYSGMADTQYF. Written as DNA, the CDR3 is TGTGCCAGCAGTTACTCGGGTATGGCAGATACGCAGTATTTT.

This clonotype was seen only a few times. CDR3 DNA sequence: TGTGCCAGCAGTGAAGCGTGGGCGGGCTTCTCCTACAATGAGCAGTTCTTC. As protein: CASSEAWAGFSYNEQFF. The chain links TRBV6-1 to TRBJ2-1; a weak D match, TRBD2 (5 bases). The CDR3 is 17 amino acids. V was trimmed by 0 bases and J by 0 bases, leaving 12 bases between them. CDR1 and CDR2 (germline): MNHNS, SASEGT.

The chain recombines TRBV30 with TRBJ2-1; D gene uncertain. The CDR3 consists of 12 residues. Germline values: CDR1 GTSNPN, CDR2 SVGIG (reference sequence). Deletions cut 0 bases from V and 7 bases from J, with 7 bases between. CDR3 nucleotide sequence: TGTGCCTGGAGTGTTAGGTGGAATGAGCAGTTCTTC. It specifies CAWSVRWNEQFF.

The gene calls are TRBV7-2 and TRBJ1-2, with TRBD1 identical over 8 bases. Losses at the gene ends were 4 bases for V and 3 bases for J; bases not matched to a gene: 4. This CDR3 region has 14 residues. Germline values: CDR1 SGHTA, CDR2 FQGNSA. The CDR3 is CASSSQTGDYGYTF. The DNA of the CDR3 is TGTGCCAGCAGCTCCCAGACAGGGGACTATGGCTACACCTTC.

The J gene is TRBJ2-7, the V gene TRBV5-4, with 9 bases lining up with TRBD1. Per the germline V gene, CDR1 is SGHNT and CDR2 is YYREEE (reference sequence). The CDR3 is 13 amino acids. The J segment lost 4 bases and the V segment lost 3 bases, leaving 2 bases of the junction unmatched. CDR3 coding DNA: TGTGCCAGCAGCTGGACAGGGGAATACGAGCAGTACTTC. As protein: CASSWTGEYEQYF.